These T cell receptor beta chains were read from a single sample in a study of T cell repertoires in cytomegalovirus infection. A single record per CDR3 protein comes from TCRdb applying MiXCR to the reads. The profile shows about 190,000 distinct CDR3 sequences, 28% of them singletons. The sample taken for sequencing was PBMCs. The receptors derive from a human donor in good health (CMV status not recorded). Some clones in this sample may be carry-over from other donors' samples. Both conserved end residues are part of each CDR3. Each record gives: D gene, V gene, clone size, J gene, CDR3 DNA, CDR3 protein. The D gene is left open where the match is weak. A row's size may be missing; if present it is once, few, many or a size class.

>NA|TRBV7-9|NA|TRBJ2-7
TGTGCCAGCAGCTCGCCCTCGACGAACTACGAGCAGTACTTC
CASSSPSTNYEQYF
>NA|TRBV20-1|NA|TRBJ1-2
TGCAGTGCTCGGGGGACACCAGAATATGGCTACACCTTC
CSARGTPEYGYTF
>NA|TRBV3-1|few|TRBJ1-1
TGTGCCAGCAGCCGAGCAGCCGGGACCTCGAACACTGAAGCTTTCTTT
CASSRAAGTSNTEAFF
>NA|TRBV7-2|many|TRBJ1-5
TGTGCCAGCAGCCGGGACTTACAGAATCAGCCCCAGCATTTT
CASSRDLQNQPQHF
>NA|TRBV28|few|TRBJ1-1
TGTGCCAGCAACTTCGGGGGCACTGAAGCTTTCTTT
CASNFGGTEAFF
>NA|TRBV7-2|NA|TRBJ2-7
TGTGCCAGCAGCGGAATCCGGGACGGATCCTACGAGCAGTACTTC
CASSGIRDGSYEQYF
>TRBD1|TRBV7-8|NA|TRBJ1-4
TGTGCCAGCAGCCCCCGCTGGACAGGGGAGAATGAAAAACTGTTTTTT
CASSPRWTGENEKLFF
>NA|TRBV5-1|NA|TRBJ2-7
TGCGCCAGCAGCCCAATCCAGGGGGGACCCTACGAGCAGTACTTC
CASSPIQGGPYEQYF
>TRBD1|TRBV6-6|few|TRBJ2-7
TGTGCCAGCAGTTACGGGACAGGGAGTGGGTACGAGCAGTACTTC
CASSYGTGSGYEQYF
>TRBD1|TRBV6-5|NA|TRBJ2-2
TGTGCCAGCAGTAACTCCTTGACAGGGGGTGACACCGGGGAGCTGTTTTTT
CASSNSLTGGDTGELFF
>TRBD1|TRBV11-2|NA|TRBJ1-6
TGTGCCAGCAGCTCCACCCCGGACAGGGAAGAACCCCTCCACTTT
CASSSTPDREEPLHF
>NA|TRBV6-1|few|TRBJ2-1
TGTGCCAGCTTTCGAGGACTTAACAATGAGCAGTTCTTC
CASFRGLNNEQFF
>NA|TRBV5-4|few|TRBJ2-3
TGTGCCAGCAGCAGTACAGGGAAAGAGAATGAAGATACGCAGTATTTT
CASSSTGKENEDTQYF
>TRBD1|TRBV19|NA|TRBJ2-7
TGTGCCAGTAGTGGTCTCCGGGACAGAGCCTACGAGCAGTACTTC
CASSGLRDRAYEQYF
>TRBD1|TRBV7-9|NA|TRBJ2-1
TGTGCCAGCAGCCAAACAGGGGATGAGCAGTTCTTC
CASSQTGDEQFF
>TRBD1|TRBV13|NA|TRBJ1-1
TGTGCCAGCAGTTACGGACAGGGGGGGCCGAACACTGAAGCTTTCTTT
CASSYGQGGPNTEAFF
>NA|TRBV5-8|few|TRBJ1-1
TGTGCCAGCAGCCATACCGTGAACACTGAAGCTTTCTTT
CASSHTVNTEAFF
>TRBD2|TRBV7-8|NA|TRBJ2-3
TGTGCCAGCAGCTTTACTAGCGGGGGGGCGCACACAGATACGCAGTATTTT
CASSFTSGGAHTDTQYF
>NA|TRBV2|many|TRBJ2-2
TGTGCCAGCAGTTTTCAGGGAACCGGGGAGCTGTTTTTT
CASSFQGTGELFF
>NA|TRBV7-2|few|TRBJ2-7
TGTGCCAGCAGCTTTAGAAGGCCTCCCTCCTACGAGCAGTACTTC
CASSFRRPPSYEQYF
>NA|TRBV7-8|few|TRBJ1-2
TGTGCCAGCGGGGGAGATGGCTACACCTTC
CASGGDGYTF
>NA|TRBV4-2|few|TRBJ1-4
TGTGCCAGCAGCCAGACTAGGGGGACTCCGGATGAAAAACTGTTTTTT
CASSQTRGTPDEKLFF
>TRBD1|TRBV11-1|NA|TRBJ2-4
TGTGCCAGCAGCTCGTCCCGGGACAGGAACATTCAGTACTTC
CASSSSRDRNIQYF
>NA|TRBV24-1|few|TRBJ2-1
TGTGCCACCGACCGTTACAATGAGCAGTTCTTC
CATDRYNEQFF
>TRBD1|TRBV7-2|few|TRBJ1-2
TGTGCCAGCAGGCCGCCAGGGGGTCACTATGGCTACACCTTC
CASRPPGGHYGYTF
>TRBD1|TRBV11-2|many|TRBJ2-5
TGTGCCAGCAGCTTCAGGGGGACAAATCAAGAGACCCAGTACTTC
CASSFRGTNQETQYF
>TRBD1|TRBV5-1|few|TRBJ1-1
TGCGCCAGCAGCCCTGGGGACAGGGCAAGCGACACTGAAGCTTTCTTT
CASSPGDRASDTEAFF
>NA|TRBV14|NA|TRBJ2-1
TGTGCCAGCAGCCCCCTCGAAAGGGGCTCCTACAATGAGCAGTTCTTC
CASSPLERGSYNEQFF
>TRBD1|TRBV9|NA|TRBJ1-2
TGTGCCAGCAGCGTGGGGGACAGGGCGAACTATGGCTACACCTTC
CASSVGDRANYGYTF
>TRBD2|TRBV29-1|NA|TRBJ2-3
TGCAGCGTTCAAGCGGGGGCGACAGATACGCAGTATTTT
CSVQAGATDTQYF
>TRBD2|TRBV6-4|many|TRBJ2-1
TGTGCCAGCAGTCCTAGCGGGGGGGCCTACAATGAGCAGTTCTTC
CASSPSGGAYNEQFF
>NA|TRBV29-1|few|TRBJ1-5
TGCAGCGTTGTGTGGGCAGGGGGCAATCAGCCCCAGCATTTT
CSVVWAGGNQPQHF
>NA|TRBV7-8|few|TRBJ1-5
TGTGCCAGCAGCCCTCGGGTAGGAAGAAGCAATCAGCCCCAGCATTTT
CASSPRVGRSNQPQHF
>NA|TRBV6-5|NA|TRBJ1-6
TGTGCCAGCAGTTACAGGGCGGGGGCCGGCTCCTATAATTCACCCCTCCACTTT
CASSYRAGAGSYNSPLHF
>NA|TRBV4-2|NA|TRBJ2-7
TGTGCCAGCAGCCAAGAGCAGGGTAGGTCCTACGAGCAGTACTTC
CASSQEQGRSYEQYF
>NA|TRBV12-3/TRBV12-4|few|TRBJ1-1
TGTGCCAGCGGGCCAGGCGGGACGAACACTGAAGCTTTCTTT
CASGPGGTNTEAFF
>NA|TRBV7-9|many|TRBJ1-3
TGTGCCAGCAGCCCGGGTTGGGGATTGAGCTCTGGAAACACCATATATTTT
CASSPGWGLSSGNTIYF
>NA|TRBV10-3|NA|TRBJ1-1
TGTGCCACCGGGGCGGGGAACACTGATGCTTTCTTT
CATGAGNTDAFF
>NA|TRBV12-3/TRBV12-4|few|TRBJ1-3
TGTGCCAGCAGCCACGGAGCCGGGTCTGGAAACACCATATATTTT
CASSHGAGSGNTIYF
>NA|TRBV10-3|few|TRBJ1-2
TGTGCCATCGGGCCGGGGCGCGGCGGCTACACCTTC
CAIGPGRGGYTF
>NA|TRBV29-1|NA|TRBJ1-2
TGCAGCGTGTGGATGGGAATCGATGGCTACACCTTC
CSVWMGIDGYTF
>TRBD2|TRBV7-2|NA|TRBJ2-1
TGTGCCAGCAGCTCAACTAGCGGGGGGGCAGGAGGGAATGAGCAGTTCTTC
CASSSTSGGAGGNEQFF
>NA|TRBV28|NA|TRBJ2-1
TGTGCCAGCAGCCCGATGTCGGGGGTGGAGTTCTTC
CASSPMSGVEFF